These 10 T cell receptor beta chains were all obtained from the same sample, sequenced in a study of cytomegalovirus exposure and HLA in healthy donors. Vbeta (60) and Jbeta (13) primers were used in the PCR. TCRdb's table, derived via immunoSEQ multiplex PCR, lists solely in-frame clones and lacks some. Seen here are about 170,000 clones, approximately 84% observed once, and the top ten hold around 4.9%. The source material was PBMCs. The receptors stem from a man between 18 and 29 years old in good health and CMV-seronegative.

This clone showed up just once. The chain carries TRBV5-4 and TRBJ2-3; 8 nucleotides line up with TRBD2. The J segment lost 5 bases and the V segment lost 4 bases, leaving 9 bases of the junction unmatched. Germline values: CDR1 SGHNT, CDR2 YYREEE (reference sequence). The CDR3 runs to 15 residues. This CDR3 reads CASSKEAGALDTQYF. The CDR3 DNA is TGTGCCAGCAGCAAGGAAGCGGGAGCATTAGATACGCAGTATTTT.

The J gene is TRBJ2-2, the V gene TRBV19, with a weak D call TRBD1 (7 bases). Trimming cost V 3 bases and J 4 bases, with 27 bases left between them. This CDR3 spans 20 amino acids. The V gene's germline CDR1 is LNHDA and CDR2 SQIVND (reference sequence). The CDR3 protein is CASSIGRGGRGTFSTGELFF. In DNA, the CDR3 is TGTGCCAGTAGTATCGGGCGAGGCGGCAGGGGGACTTTTAGCACCGGGGAGCTGTTTTTT. Together with reference TRBV19 and TRBJ2-2, the CDR3 gives the full variable domain: DGGITQSPKYLFRKEGQNVTLSCEQNLNHDAMYWYRQDPGQGLRLIYYSQIVNDFQKGDIAEGYSVSREKKESFPLTVTSAQKNPTAFYLCASSIGRGGRGTFSTGELFFGEGSRLTVL.

The V and J genes are TRBV5-1 and TRBJ2-3, with TRBD2 matching 7 bases. This CDR3 has 16 amino acids. Germline assignment: CDR1 SGHRS and CDR2 YFSETQ. J gave up 2 bases and V 4 bases, and 10 bases lay outside the gene matches. In DNA form, the CDR3 reads TGCGCCAGCAGCAAGGCTAGCGGCTCTTCCACAGATACGCAGTATTTT. It is translated as CASSKASGSSTDTQYF.

This rearrangement joins TRBV10-3 to TRBJ2-7, with D possibly TRBD2 on 6 matching bases. V was cut by 10 bases and J by 7 bases, with 23 bases left in between. The CDR3 is 14 residues long. Germline CDR1 is ENHRY and CDR2 is SYGVKD. The CDR3 nucleotides are TGTGCCACCAAAACAACGGGGGAGTCGGGAGAGCAGTACTTC. Encoded protein: CATKTTGESGEQYF.

The V and J genes are TRBV6-6 and TRBJ2-7; 14 nucleotides align to TRBD2. The germline CDR1 and CDR2 sequences are MNHNY and SVGAGI (reference sequence). V lost 6 bases, J lost 6 bases, and 4 bases stayed unmatched. This CDR3 spans 14 amino acids. The CDR3 DNA follows: TGTGCCAGCAGCCGACTAGCGGGAGGGCCCGAGCAGTACTTC. Its protein product is CASSRLAGGPEQYF.

The chain recombines TRBV19 with TRBJ1-1; no clear D gene. The V gene's germline CDR1 is LNHDA and CDR2 SQIVND (reference sequence). CDR3 length: 17 amino acids. Trimming took 9 bases from V and 0 from J, leaving 23 bases between them. The CDR3 DNA follows: TGTGCCAGCGCAACTATGGGAGTCGATGCCTTGAACACTGAAGCTTTCTTT. Translated: CASATMGVDALNTEAFF.

The chain has TRBV11-1 and TRBJ2-1; 8 bases match TRBD1. CDR1 and CDR2 (germline): SGHAT, FQDESV (reference sequence). The junction had 4 bases not matched to a gene; V was cut back by 5 bases and J by 4 bases. This CDR3 is built from 14 residues. The CDR3 region is CASSQGARYNEQFF. CDR3 DNA: TGTGCCAGCAGCCAGGGGGCGAGGTACAATGAGCAGTTCTTC. Complete variable domain (other parts from reference TRBV11-1 and TRBJ2-1): EAEVAQSPRYKITEKSQAVAFWCDPISGHATLYWYRQILGQGPELLVQFQDESVVDDSQLPKDRFSAERLKGVDSTLKIQPAELGDSAMYLCASSQGARYNEQFFGPGTRLTVL.

This clone was counted once. This sequence joins TRBV19 and TRBJ1-1, with D possibly being TRBD1 (6 bases). The CDR3 length is 14 residues. The germline V gene encodes CDR1 LNHDA and CDR2 SQIVND (reference sequence). Trimming cost V 7 bases and J 3 bases, with 15 bases left between them. For the CDR3, the DNA is TGTGCCAGTAAACAACAGGGTCGGGACACTGAAGCTTTCTTT. It codes for CASKQQGRDTEAFF.

The rearrangement uses TRBV7-6 and TRBJ2-7, with 8 bases lining up with TRBD1. The germline CDR1 and CDR2 sequences are SGHVS and FNYEAQ. V dropped 5 bases and J dropped 4; count of bases not matched to a gene: 7. This CDR3 spans 14 amino acids. Here the CDR3 DNA reads TGTGCCAGCAGCCTCGGGACAGGAAAGTACGAGCAGTACTTC. It specifies CASSLGTGKYEQYF.

This chain joins TRBV7-2 and TRBJ1-5; possible D gene TRBD1, 5 bases. The V end lost 5 bases, the J end lost 3 bases, and 11 bases lay between the germline ends. The CDR3 is 14 amino acids. Looked up from germline, CDR1 is SGHTA and CDR2 is FQGNSA. The CDR3 DNA is TGTGCCAGCAGCCTAACAGGTATCAATCAGCCCCAGCATTTT. Amino acids: CASSLTGINQPQHF.